Listed here are 21 T cell receptor beta chains from one sample, sequenced in a study of breast tumors, draining lymph nodes, adjacent tissues. The lymph nodes were axillary draining lymph nodes from breast cancer patients. MiXCR, applied by TCRdb to the multiplex PCR reads, yields one record per CDR3 protein. The table lists under 150,000 distinct CDR3 sequences, about 22% of them singletons. Sequenced material: axillary lymph node tissue. Receptors were obtained from a female donor with breast cancer. Some clones in this sample may be carry-over from other donors' samples.

This clonotype was detected only once. The rearrangement uses TRBV20-1 and TRBJ1-5, with D perhaps TRBD1 (5 bases). Germline CDR1 is DFQATT and CDR2 is SNEGSKA (reference sequence). The CDR3 totals 17 residues. V was clipped by 3 bases and J by 2 bases, with 20 bases between them. In DNA, the CDR3 is TGCAGTGCTAGTGATACCTTCAGGGCTGGGGGCAATCAGCCCCAGCATTTT. Translated: CSASDTFRAGGNQPQHF.

This clonotype was recorded at least ten times. The chain recombines TRBV25-1 with TRBJ2-3; D uncertain. This CDR3 is 13 amino acids long. V was shortened by 5 bases and J by 2 bases, with 8 bases between the two germline ends. CDR1 and CDR2 from the germline V gene are MGHDK and SYGVNS. The CDR3 DNA follows: TGTGCCAGCAGTACGGCGGACACAGATACGCAGTATTTT. This gives the protein CASSTADTDTQYF.

The V and J genes are TRBV28 and TRBJ2-3; TRBD2 aligns across 12 bases. Trimming at V came to 6 bases and at J to 7 bases, leaving 11 bases not matched to a gene. Germline V gene sequence: CDR1 MDHEN, CDR2 SYDVKM. The CDR3 contains 16 residues. CDR3 sequence (DNA): TGTGCCAGCAGAACCCGACTAGCGGGAGTTGGGAATACGCAGTATTTT. Its translation is CASRTRLAGVGNTQYF.

This clonotype has a count of ten or more. This rearrangement joins TRBV7-2 to TRBJ2-7; maybe TRBD1 (6 bases). Between the trimmed V and J ends, which lost 7 bases and 0 bases, there was a span of 13 bases. CDR3 size: 14 residues. Germline-derived CDR1 and CDR2 are SGHTA and FQGNSA. This CDR3 reads CASMSHRDSYEQYF. The DNA for the CDR3 is TGTGCCAGCATGTCTCACAGGGACTCCTACGAGCAGTACTTC.

About this clonotype itself: A much larger clone lies one base from this, so it may be a read error. The CDR3 does not end in the conserved phenylalanine or tryptophan, so this is likely a read error. This chain joins TRBV15 and TRBJ2-5, with 11 positions matching TRBD2. The CDR3 length is 15 residues. V gave up 5 bases and J gave up 5 bases; unmatched junction bases: 7. Germline loops: CDR1 LNHNV, CDR2 YYDKDF (reference sequence). The CDR3 coding sequence is TGTGCCACCAGCGGACGTAGCGGGAGGGGGGAGACCCAGTACCTC. This encodes CATSGRSGRGETQYL.

In this sample, this clonotype turned up many times. An end of the junction does not agree with germline; a read error may underlie this. The DNA of the CDR3 is TGTGCCAGCAGCAGAAGGATTCAAGAGACCCAGTACTTC. It specifies CASSRRIQETQYF. The chain has TRBV5-1 and TRBJ2-5; unclear D gene. The CDR3 is 13 amino acids. Germline V lookup: CDR1 SGHRS, CDR2 YFSETQ.

Concerning this clonotype itself: A junction boundary mismatches the germline segment, possibly from a read error. J is TRBJ1-5 and V is TRBV4-1; D uncertain. The germline V gene encodes CDR1 MGHRA and CDR2 YSYEKL. The length of the CDR3 is 14 residues. In DNA form, the CDR3 reads TGCGCCAGCAGCCAGGAGCGGGGAAATCAGCCCCCGCATTTT. It specifies CASSQERGNQPPHF.

A word on this clonotype: The junction does not match germline at one end; this may be a read error. The chain links TRBV6-6 to TRBJ2-5, with unresolved D. Germline assignment: CDR1 MNHNY and CDR2 SVGAGI (reference sequence). There are 14 residues in the CDR3. The chain's CDR3 is CASSYGSSQETQYF. CDR3 nucleotides: TGTGCCAGCAGTTATGGCAGCTCCCAAGAGACCCAATACTTC.

This clonotype was counted between two and nine times. This CDR3 reads CSATSGRNEQFF. Written as DNA, the CDR3 is TGCAGTGCTACTAGCGGGAGGAATGAGCAGTTCTTC. The rearrangement uses TRBV20-1 and TRBJ2-1; the match to TRBD2 covers 11 bases. V lost 4 bases to trimming and J lost 7 bases; unmatched junction nucleotides: 0. The CDR3 loop spans 12 amino acids. Germline V gene data show CDR1 as DFQATT and CDR2 as SNEGSKA (reference sequence).

This clonotype was found a few times. This chain connects TRBV28 to TRBJ1-5; D perhaps matches TRBD1 (5 bases). From germline, CDR1 is MDHEN and CDR2 SYDVKM. V gave up 6 bases and J gave up 6 bases, with 18 bases separating them. This CDR3 has 15 amino acids. The CDR3 here is CASRGRIGIGQPQHF. The CDR3 bases are TGTGCCAGCAGGGGGCGTATCGGCATAGGTCAGCCCCAGCATTTT.

Remarks on this clonotype: A much larger clonotype is one base distant, so this may be a read error. It is likely a read error, because the conserved phenylalanine at the end of the CDR3 is missing. The chain uses TRBV6-2 or TRBV6-3 and TRBJ2-3; the match to TRBD2 covers 10 bases. This CDR3 has 17 amino acids. With 2 bases clipped from V and 0 bases from J, the junction kept 5 bases outside the gene matches. From germline, CDR1 is MNHEY and CDR2 SVGEGT. This CDR3 is CASSYPGLAASTDTQYS. The CDR3 DNA reads as TGTGCCAGCAGTTACCCTGGACTAGCGGCTAGCACAGATACGCAGTATTCT.

This clonotype was counted many times. The rearrangement joins TRBV10-3 to TRBJ1-5; no definite D call. Trimming took 7 bases from V and 3 from J, leaving 7 bases between them. The CDR3 is 12 amino acids. Germline CDR1 is ENHRY and CDR2 is SYGVKD. The CDR3: CAIKDPNQPQHF. In DNA, the CDR3 is TGTGCCATCAAAGACCCCAATCAGCCCCAGCATTTT.

This clonotype was recorded many times. The chain carries TRBV18 and TRBJ2-7; TRBD1 is a possible D gene (5 bases). The V gene's germline CDR1 is KGHSH and CDR2 LQKENI. The CDR3 extends over 13 amino acids. V was clipped by 0 bases and J by 9 bases, with 12 bases between them. The CDR3 DNA sequence: TGTGCCAGCTCACCACCTCCCGGACATGGGCAGTACTTC. The encoded protein is CASSPPPGHGQYF.

The sample holds many counts of this clonotype. This chain links TRBV20-1 with TRBJ2-3; TRBD2 might be the D (6 bases). The CDR3 spans 13 residues. The ends were cut back, 4 bases at V and 2 bases at J, with 10 bases in the middle. Germline-derived CDR1 and CDR2 are DFQATT and SNEGSKA (reference sequence). The CDR3 here is CSATLADTDTQYF. CDR3 nucleotides: TGCAGTGCTACACTAGCTGACACAGATACGCAGTATTTT.

This clonotype was seen only once. Since a much larger clone is just one base distant, this may be a read error. V gene TRBV19 combines with J gene TRBJ1-4; the match to TRBD1 covers 8 bases. Looked up from germline, CDR1 is LNHDA and CDR2 is SQIVND (reference sequence). The V gene end was trimmed by 5 bases and the J gene end by 0 bases; junction bases not matched to a gene: 8. This CDR3 has 17 amino acids. The CDR3 region has the DNA TGTGCCAGTAGTTCTGGGGCAGGGGGCGCAACTAATGAAAAACTGTTTTTT. Translating gives CASSSGAGGATNEKLFF.

The chain recombines TRBV28 with TRBJ2-3, with D unclear. The CDR3 runs to 14 residues. The germline V and J ends were trimmed by 1 base and 4 bases, with 9 bases remaining between them. Germline CDR1 MDHEN, CDR2 SYDVKM. CDR3 loop: CASSLFPVADTQYF. Written as DNA, the CDR3 is TGTGCCAGCAGTTTATTCCCCGTAGCAGATACGCAGTATTTT.

This clonotype was counted many times. The chain joins TRBV6-6 to TRBJ1-4; D is possibly TRBD1 (5 bases). This CDR3 has 13 amino acids. Trimming shortened V by 6 bases and J by 7 bases, and 12 bases separated the two germline ends. The germline V gene encodes CDR1 MNHNY and CDR2 SVGAGI (reference sequence). The CDR3 DNA is TGTGCCAGCAGAAACGGGGGGAGTGAAAAACTGTTTTTT. Translated, it gives CASRNGGSEKLFF.

Details on this clonotype: The conserved phenylalanine or tryptophan normally closing the CDR3 is absent here, so this likely arose from a read error. DNA of the CDR3: TGTGCCAGTAGTGGATCTTACGAGCAGTACCTC. Translating gives CASSGSYEQYL. The gene calls are TRBV19 and TRBJ2-7; D is ambiguous. The CDR3 consists of 11 residues. Germline V CDR1 and CDR2: LNHDA, SQIVND (reference sequence). Trimming stripped 5 bases from V and 4 bases from J, with 6 bases between.

The rearrangement uses TRBV27 and TRBJ2-3, with TRBD1 identical over 9 bases. The germline gives CDR1 MNHEY, CDR2 SMNVEV (reference sequence). This CDR3 is built from 18 residues. V was pared by 5 bases and J by 1 base, with 13 bases of the junction left unmatched. Here the CDR3 reads CASSHWGTGTGRTDTQYF. CDR3 coding DNA: TGTGCCAGCAGTCATTGGGGGACCGGGACAGGGCGCACAGATACGCAGTATTTT.

This clonotype was found a few times. The chain links TRBV12-3 or TRBV12-4 to TRBJ2-2; 7 bases agree with TRBD1. Losses at the gene ends were 3 bases for V and 8 bases for J; bases not matched to a gene: 6. The CDR3 consists of 14 residues. The CDR3 nucleotides read TGTGCCAGCAGTTTTGACAGGGTGGTAGGGGAGCTGTTTTTT. Its protein product is CASSFDRVVGELFF.

V and J are TRBV30 and TRBJ2-2, with 9 bases lining up with TRBD2. This CDR3 contains 16 residues. Per the germline V gene, CDR1 is GTSNPN and CDR2 is SVGIG (reference sequence). Losses at the gene ends were 2 bases for V and 8 bases for J; bases not matched to a gene: 12. The CDR3 DNA reads as TGTGCCTGGAGTCCCTGGGGAGCGGGAGGATCGGGGGAGCTGTTTTTT. The encoded protein is CAWSPWGAGGSGELFF.